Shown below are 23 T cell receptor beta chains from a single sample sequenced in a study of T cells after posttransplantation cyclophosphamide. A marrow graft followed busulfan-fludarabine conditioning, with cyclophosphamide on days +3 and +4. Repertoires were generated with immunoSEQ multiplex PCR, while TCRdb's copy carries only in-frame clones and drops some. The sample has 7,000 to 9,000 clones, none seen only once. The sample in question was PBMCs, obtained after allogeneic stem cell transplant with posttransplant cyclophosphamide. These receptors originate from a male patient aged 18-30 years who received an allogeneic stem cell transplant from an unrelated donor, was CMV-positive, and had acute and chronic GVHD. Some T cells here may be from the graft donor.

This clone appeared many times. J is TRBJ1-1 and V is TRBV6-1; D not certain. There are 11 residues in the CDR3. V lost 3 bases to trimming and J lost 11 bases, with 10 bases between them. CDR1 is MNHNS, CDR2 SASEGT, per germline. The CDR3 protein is CASSDTLWAFF. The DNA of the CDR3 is TGTGCCAGCAGTGACACTCTATGGGCTTTCTTT.

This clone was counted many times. In DNA form, the CDR3 reads TGTGCCAGCAGTCCGCACAGGGAACGCACCGGGGAGCTGTTTTTT. Amino acid sequence: CASSPHRERTGELFF. V and J are TRBV28 and TRBJ2-2; D possibly corresponds to TRBD1 (6 bases). Germline V gene sequence: CDR1 MDHEN, CDR2 SYDVKM. Deletions cut 5 bases from V and 4 bases from J, with 14 bases between. The CDR3 consists of 15 residues.

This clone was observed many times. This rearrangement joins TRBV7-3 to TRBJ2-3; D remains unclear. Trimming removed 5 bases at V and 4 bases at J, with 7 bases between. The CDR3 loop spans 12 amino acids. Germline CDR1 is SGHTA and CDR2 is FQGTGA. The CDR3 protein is CASSDNADTQYF. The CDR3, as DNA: TGTGCCAGCAGCGACAACGCAGATACGCAGTATTTT.

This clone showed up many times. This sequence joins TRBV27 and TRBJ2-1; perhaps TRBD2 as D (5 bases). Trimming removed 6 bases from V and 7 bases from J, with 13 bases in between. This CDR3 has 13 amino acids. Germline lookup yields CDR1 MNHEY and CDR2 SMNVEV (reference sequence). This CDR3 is CASRAGHRNEQFF. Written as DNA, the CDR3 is TGTGCCAGCAGGGCGGGTCACAGAAATGAGCAGTTCTTC.

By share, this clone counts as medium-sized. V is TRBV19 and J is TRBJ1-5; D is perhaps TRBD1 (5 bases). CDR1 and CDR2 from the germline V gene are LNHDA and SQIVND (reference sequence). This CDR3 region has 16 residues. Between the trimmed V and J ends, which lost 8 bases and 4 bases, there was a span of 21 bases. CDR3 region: CASENAGARRNQPQHF. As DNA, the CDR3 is TGTGCCAGTGAGAACGCTGGGGCGCGGCGAAATCAGCCCCAGCATTTT.

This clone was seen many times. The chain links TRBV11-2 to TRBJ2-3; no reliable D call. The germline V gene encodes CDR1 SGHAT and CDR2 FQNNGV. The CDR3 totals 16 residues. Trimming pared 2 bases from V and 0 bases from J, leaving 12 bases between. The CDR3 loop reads CASSLLRASSTDTQYF. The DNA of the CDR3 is TGTGCCAGCAGCTTACTAAGAGCTAGTAGCACAGATACGCAGTATTTT.

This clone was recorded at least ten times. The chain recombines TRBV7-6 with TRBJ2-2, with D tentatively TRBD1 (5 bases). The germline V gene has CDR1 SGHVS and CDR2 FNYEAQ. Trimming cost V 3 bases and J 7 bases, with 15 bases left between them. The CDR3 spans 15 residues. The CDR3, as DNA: TGTGCCAGCAGCTTGGATAGGGGTGTGGACGGGGAGCTGTTTTTT. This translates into CASSLDRGVDGELFF.

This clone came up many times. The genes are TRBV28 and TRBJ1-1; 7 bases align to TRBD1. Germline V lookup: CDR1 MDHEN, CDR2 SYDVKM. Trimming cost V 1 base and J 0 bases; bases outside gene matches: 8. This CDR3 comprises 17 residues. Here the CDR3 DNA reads TGTGCCAGCAGTTTATCTCCCCAGACAGGGCTGAACACTGAAGCTTTCTTT. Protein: CASSLSPQTGLNTEAFF.

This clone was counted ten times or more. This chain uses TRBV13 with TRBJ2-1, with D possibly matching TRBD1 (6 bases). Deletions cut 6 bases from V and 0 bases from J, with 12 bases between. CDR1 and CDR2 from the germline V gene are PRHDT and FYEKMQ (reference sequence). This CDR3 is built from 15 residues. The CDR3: CASSLTGYSYNEQFF. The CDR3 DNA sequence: TGTGCCAGCAGTCTTACAGGGTACTCCTACAATGAGCAGTTCTTC.

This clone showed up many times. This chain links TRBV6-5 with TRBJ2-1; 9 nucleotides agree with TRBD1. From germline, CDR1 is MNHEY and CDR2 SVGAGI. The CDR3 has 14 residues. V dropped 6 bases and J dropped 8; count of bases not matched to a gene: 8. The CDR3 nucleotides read TGTGCCAGCAGGAGGGACAGGGTGGTCGATGAGCAGTTCTTC. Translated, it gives CASRRDRVVDEQFF.

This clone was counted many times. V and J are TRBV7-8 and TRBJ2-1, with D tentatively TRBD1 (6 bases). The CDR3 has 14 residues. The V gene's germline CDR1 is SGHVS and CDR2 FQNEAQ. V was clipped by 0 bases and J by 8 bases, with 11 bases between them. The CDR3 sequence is CASSLASRGDEQFF. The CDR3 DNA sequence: TGTGCCAGCAGCTTAGCTTCCAGGGGTGATGAGCAGTTCTTC.

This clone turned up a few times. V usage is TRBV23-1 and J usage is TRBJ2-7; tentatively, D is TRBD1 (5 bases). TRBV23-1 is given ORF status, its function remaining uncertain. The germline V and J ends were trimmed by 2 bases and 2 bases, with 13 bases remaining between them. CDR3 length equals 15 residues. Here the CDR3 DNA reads TGCGCCAGCAGTCAAAGGGGCAGCACTCCCTACGAGCAGTACTTC. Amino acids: CASSQRGSTPYEQYF.

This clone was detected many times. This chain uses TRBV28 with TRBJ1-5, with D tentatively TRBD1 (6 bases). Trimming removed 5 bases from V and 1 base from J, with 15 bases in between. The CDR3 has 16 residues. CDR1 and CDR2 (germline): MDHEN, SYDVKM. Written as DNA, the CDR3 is TGTGCCAGCAGTCCCCCCGTTCAGGGGAGCAATCAGCCCCAGCATTTT. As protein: CASSPPVQGSNQPQHF.

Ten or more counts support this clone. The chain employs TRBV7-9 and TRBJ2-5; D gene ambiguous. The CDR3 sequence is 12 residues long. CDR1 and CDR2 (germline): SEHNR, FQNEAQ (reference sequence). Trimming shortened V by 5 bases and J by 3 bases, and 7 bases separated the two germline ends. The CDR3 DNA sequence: TGTGCCAGCAGCCGAGAGAAAGAGACCCAGTACTTC. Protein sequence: CASSREKETQYF.

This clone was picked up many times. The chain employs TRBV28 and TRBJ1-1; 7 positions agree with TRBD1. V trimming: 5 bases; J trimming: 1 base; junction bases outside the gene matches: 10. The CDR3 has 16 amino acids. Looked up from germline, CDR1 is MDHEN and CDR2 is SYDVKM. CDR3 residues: CASSGTAPLKNTEAFF. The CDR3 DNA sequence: TGTGCCAGCAGTGGGACAGCGCCCCTCAAGAACACTGAAGCTTTCTTT.

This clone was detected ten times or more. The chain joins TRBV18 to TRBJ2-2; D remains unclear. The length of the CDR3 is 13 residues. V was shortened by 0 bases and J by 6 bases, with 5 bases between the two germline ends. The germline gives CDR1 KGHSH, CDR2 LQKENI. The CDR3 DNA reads TGTGCCAGCTCACCACCTCAGGCCGGGGAGCTGTTTTTT. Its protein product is CASSPPQAGELFF.

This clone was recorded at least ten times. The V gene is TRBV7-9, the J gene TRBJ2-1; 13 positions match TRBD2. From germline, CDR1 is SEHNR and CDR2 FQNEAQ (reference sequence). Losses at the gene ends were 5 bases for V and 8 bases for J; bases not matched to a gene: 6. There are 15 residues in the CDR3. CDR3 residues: CASSIGTSGVDEQFF. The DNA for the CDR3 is TGTGCCAGCAGCATTGGGACTAGCGGGGTGGATGAGCAGTTCTTC.

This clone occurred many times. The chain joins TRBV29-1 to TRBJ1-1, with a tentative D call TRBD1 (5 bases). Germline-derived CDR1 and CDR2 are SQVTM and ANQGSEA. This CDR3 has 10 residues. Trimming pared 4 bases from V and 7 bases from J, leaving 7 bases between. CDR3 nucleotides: TGCAGCGTTGCGGACATTGAAGCTTTCTTT. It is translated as CSVADIEAFF.

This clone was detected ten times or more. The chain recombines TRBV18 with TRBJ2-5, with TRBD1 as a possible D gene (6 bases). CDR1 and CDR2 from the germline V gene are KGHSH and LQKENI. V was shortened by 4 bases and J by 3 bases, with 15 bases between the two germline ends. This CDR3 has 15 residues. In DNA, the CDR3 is TGTGCCAGCTCACGATCCGGGACATTCAAAGAGACCCAGTACTTC. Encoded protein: CASSRSGTFKETQYF.

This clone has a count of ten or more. In nucleotides, the CDR3 is TGTGCCAGCATCCTAACAGGGGGTGTTGAAGCTTTCTTT. Translated, it gives CASILTGGVEAFF. This chain links TRBV7-2 with TRBJ1-1; 8 bases fit TRBD1. V dropped 7 bases and J dropped 7; count of bases not matched to a gene: 8. CDR1 is SGHTA and CDR2 is FQGNSA in the germline V gene. The CDR3 loop spans 13 amino acids.

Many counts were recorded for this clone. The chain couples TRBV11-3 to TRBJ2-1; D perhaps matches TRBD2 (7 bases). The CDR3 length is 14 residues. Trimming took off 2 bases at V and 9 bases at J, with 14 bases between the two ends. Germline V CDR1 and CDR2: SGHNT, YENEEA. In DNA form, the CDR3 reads TGTGCCAGCAGCTTAACCCGAGGGGGGGGTGAGCAGTTCTTC. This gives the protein CASSLTRGGGEQFF.

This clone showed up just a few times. The CDR3 region is CAWGGGTGVTEAFF. DNA of the CDR3: TGTGCCTGGGGAGGCGGGACAGGGGTGACTGAAGCTTTCTTT. The V gene is TRBV30, the J gene TRBJ1-1; TRBD1 matches at 10 bases. The ends lost 5 bases at V and 5 bases at J; junction bases unmatched: 8. Germline V gene sequence: CDR1 GTSNPN, CDR2 SVGIG (reference sequence). This CDR3 contains 14 residues.

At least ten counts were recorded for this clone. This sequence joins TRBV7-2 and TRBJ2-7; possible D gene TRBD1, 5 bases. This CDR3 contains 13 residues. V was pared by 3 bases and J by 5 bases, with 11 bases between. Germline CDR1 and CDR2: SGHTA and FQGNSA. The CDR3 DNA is TGTGCCAGCAGCTTGGGGCCTATGGACGAGCAGTACTTC. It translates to CASSLGPMDEQYF.